This TCR beta chain was sequenced during a study of T-cell memory formation after mild COVID-19. For the study at large: For the most part, TCR clusters were specific to one donor.

UMIs and sample barcodes were carried by the TCR alpha and TCR beta cDNA libraries that 5'RACE produced using constant-segment primers. TCRdb reprocessed the 5' RACE reads with MiXCR, giving one entry per CDR3 protein. The sample shows hundreds of thousands of distinct CDR3 sequences, just over 15% of them seen only once. This clonotype was counted a few times. Trimming removed 7 bases at V and 3 bases at J, with 13 bases between. The CDR3 runs to 14 residues. Germline V gene data show CDR1 as SNHLY and CDR2 as FYNNEI. The receptor's source is an adult woman who had mild COVID-19 (a few samples of this study predate the infection). Cell type and time point are not known. The material sequenced was PBMCs or a T cell subset sorted from them (not recorded which). The rearrangement links TRBV2 to TRBJ1-5; no reliable D call. The CDR3 loop reads CASTARFPNQPQHF. CDR3 nucleotide sequence: TGTGCCAGCACGGCGCGGTTCCCCAATCAGCCCCAGCATTTT.